These 18 T cell receptor beta chains share one sample of origin, sequenced in a study of OX40 agonist ivuxolimab in advanced cancers. Profiling relied on immunoSEQ multiplex PCR, and the TCRdb table lists in-frame clones only, not all of them. The sample includes approximately 18,000 clones, more than 80% seen only once; the top ten take approximately 24%. This specimen consisted of CD4+ or CD8+ T cells sorted from blood, obtained in a trial of the OX40 agonist ivuxolimab. Source of these receptors: an adult with an advanced solid tumor such as melanoma, head and neck, liver or kidney cancer.

This rearrangement joins TRBV27 to TRBJ2-7; 9 positions match TRBD2. The J segment lost 4 bases and the V segment lost 5 bases, leaving 6 bases of the junction unmatched. CDR1 and CDR2 (germline): MNHEY, SMNVEV (reference sequence). The CDR3 is made up of 14 amino acids. The CDR3 loop reads CASSPPTSGYEQYF. The CDR3 region has the DNA TGTGCCAGCAGTCCCCCCACTAGCGGGTACGAGCAGTACTTC.

The rearrangement links TRBV7-6 to TRBJ1-5; 7 positions agree with TRBD1. The V gene end was trimmed by 1 base and the J gene end by 5 bases; junction bases not matched to a gene: 5. The length of the CDR3 is 15 residues. Germline V gene sequence: CDR1 SGHVS, CDR2 FNYEAQ. In nucleotides, the CDR3 is TGTGCCAGCAGCTTAGGGGCAGGGGGACATCAGCCCCAGCATTTT. It specifies CASSLGAGGHQPQHF. The whole variable domain, remainder taken from reference TRBV7-6 and TRBJ1-5, is GAGVSQSPRYKVTKRGQDVALRCDPISGHVSLYWYRQALGQGPEFLTYFNYEAQQDKSGLPNDRFSAERPEGSISTLTIQRTEQRDSAMYRCASSLGAGGHQPQHFGDGTRLSIL.

V usage is TRBV9 and J usage is TRBJ2-1; D not certain. The length of the CDR3 is 15 residues. Trimming pared 2 bases from V and 2 bases from J, leaving 11 bases between. Germline V gene sequence: CDR1 SGDLS, CDR2 YYNGEE. The CDR3, as DNA: TGTGCCAGCAGCGTCATAGCTGCCCCCTACAATGAGCAGTTCTTC. Its translation: CASSVIAAPYNEQFF. Based on the CDR3 plus reference TRBV9 and TRBJ2-1, the full variable domain is DSGVTQTPKHLITATGQRVTLRCSPRSGDLSVYWYQQSLDQGLQFLIQYYNGEERAKGNILERFSAQQFPDLHSELNLSSLELGDSALYFCASSVIAAPYNEQFFGPGTRLTVL.

CDR3 bases: TGTGCCAGCAGTTACTCGCCTAGCGGGGCTCCCGAGCAGTACTTC. It encodes CASSYSPSGAPEQYF. The chain recombines TRBV6-5 with TRBJ2-7, with TRBD2 identical over 9 bases. Germline V gene lookup returns CDR1 MNHEY and CDR2 SVGAGI. The junction had 6 bases not matched to a gene; V was cut back by 0 bases and J by 6 bases. The CDR3 has 15 amino acids.

V usage is TRBV13 and J usage is TRBJ2-7; D gene ambiguous. CDR1 PRHDT and CDR2 FYEKMQ come from the germline V gene (reference sequence). The CDR3 loop spans 15 amino acids. Trimming removed 2 bases from V and 0 bases from J, with 11 bases in between. CDR3 residues: CASSLLGRSSYEQYF. The DNA for the CDR3 is TGTGCCAGCAGCTTATTGGGCAGGTCCTCCTACGAGCAGTACTTC. The full variable domain, with the rest looked up from reference TRBV13 and TRBJ2-7, is AAGVIQSPRHLIKEKRETATLKCYPIPRHDTVYWYQQGPGQDPQFLISFYEKMQSDKGSIPDRFSAQQFSDYHSELNMSSLELGDSALYFCASSLLGRSSYEQYFGPGTRLTVT.

The rearrangement links TRBV28 to TRBJ2-2; D perhaps matches TRBD1 (6 bases). The CDR3 has 12 amino acids. Between the trimmed V and J ends, which lost 5 bases and 7 bases, there was a span of 8 bases. CDR1 MDHEN and CDR2 SYDVKM come from the germline V gene. CDR3 nucleotide sequence: TGTGCCAGCAGTCCAGGGGACGGGGAGCTGTTTTTT. This translates into CASSPGDGELFF.

The rearrangement links TRBV5-5 to TRBJ2-1; D ambiguous. The V end was cut by 4 bases, the J end by 7 bases, with 15 bases between. The CDR3 spans 14 residues. Per germline, CDR1 SGHKS and CDR2 YYEKEE (reference sequence). Here the CDR3 reads CASSRYVTMNEQFF. The CDR3 DNA reads TGTGCCAGCAGCCGCTACGTTACAATGAATGAGCAGTTCTTC.

The J gene is TRBJ2-7, the V gene TRBV7-3; 8 positions agree with TRBD1. Germline CDR1 and CDR2: SGHTA and FQGTGA. This CDR3 is built from 14 residues. Trimming at V came to 5 bases and at J to 2 bases, leaving 5 bases not matched to a gene. The CDR3 region has the DNA TGTGCCAGCAGCCCCGGGACAGGCACCTACGAGCAGTACTTC. Protein: CASSPGTGTYEQYF.

V is TRBV27 and J is TRBJ2-3, with TRBD2 identical over 15 bases. Looked up from germline, CDR1 is MNHEY and CDR2 is SMNVEV (reference sequence). This CDR3 contains 19 residues. V was clipped by 5 bases and J by 4 bases; unmatched bases: 13. Here the CDR3 reads CASSLMGLAGGGVSDTQYF. The CDR3, as DNA: TGTGCCAGCAGTCTAATGGGACTAGCGGGAGGTGGGGTCTCAGATACGCAGTATTTT.

This clone appeared once. The V and J genes are TRBV19 and TRBJ1-5; D remains ambiguous. The CDR3 runs to 16 residues. CDR1 is LNHDA, CDR2 SQIVND, per germline (reference sequence). V was cut by 3 bases and J by 7 bases, with 19 bases left in between. For the CDR3, the DNA is TGTGCCAGTAGTATTTTCGGGGTCCCCTTTAAGCAGCCCCAGCATTTT. Translated, it gives CASSIFGVPFKQPQHF. Full variable domain (outside the CDR3, taken from reference TRBV19 and TRBJ1-5): DGGITQSPKYLFRKEGQNVTLSCEQNLNHDAMYWYRQDPGQGLRLIYYSQIVNDFQKGDIAEGYSVSREKKESFPLTVTSAQKNPTAFYLCASSIFGVPFKQPQHFGDGTRLSIL.

This rearrangement joins TRBV6-5 to TRBJ2-7; no definite D call. Trimming stripped 4 bases from V and 2 bases from J, with 6 bases between. Germline-derived CDR1 and CDR2 are MNHEY and SVGAGI. The CDR3 is made up of 12 amino acids. CDR3 sequence (DNA): TGTGCCAGCAGTTCCCCACCCTACGAGCAGTACTTC. Its protein is CASSSPPYEQYF.

CDR3 DNA: TGTGCCAGCAGTGACGGCACAGGGCATAATTCACCCCTCCACTTT. It codes for CASSDGTGHNSPLHF. The chain links TRBV6-4 to TRBJ1-6, with D possibly matching TRBD1 (6 bases). The V and J ends lost 2 bases and 5 bases respectively, with 10 bases between them. This CDR3 has 15 residues. Germline V gene data show CDR1 as MRHNA and CDR2 as SNTAGT.

This sequence joins TRBV18 and TRBJ2-7; D is unresolved. The germline V gene encodes CDR1 KGHSH and CDR2 LQKENI. The CDR3 extends over 14 amino acids. The V gene lost 3 bases and the J gene lost 1 base, with 10 bases spanning the gap. CDR3 amino acids: CASSPTPQSYEQYF. The CDR3 nucleotides read TGTGCCAGCTCACCTACCCCGCAGTCCTACGAGCAGTACTTC. Full variable domain (rest looked up from reference TRBV18 and TRBJ2-7): NAGVMQNPRHLVRRRGQEARLRCSPMKGHSHVYWYRQLPEEGLKFMVYLQKENIIDESGMPKERFSAEFPKEGPSILRIQQVVRGDSAAYFCASSPTPQSYEQYFGPGTRLTVT.

The CDR3 coding sequence is TGTGCCAGTACTAATTTGGGGTACAATGAGCAGTTCTTC. Translating it yields CASTNLGYNEQFF. This rearrangement joins TRBV19 to TRBJ2-1; D is undetermined. V was trimmed by 7 bases and J by 4 bases, leaving 11 bases between them. The germline CDR1 and CDR2 sequences are LNHDA and SQIVND (reference sequence). The CDR3 is 13 amino acids.

This clone was picked up many times. The chain employs TRBV27 and TRBJ1-1; no clear D gene. The CDR3 is made up of 14 amino acids. Trimming left V 0 bases short and J 4 bases short, with 9 bases between. Germline loops: CDR1 MNHEY, CDR2 SMNVEV (reference sequence). The CDR3 reads CASSLSGGFTEAFF. CDR3 nucleotides: TGTGCCAGCAGTTTATCGGGAGGGTTCACTGAAGCTTTCTTT.

The chain combines TRBV27 with TRBJ2-1; 9 bases line up with TRBD2. CDR3 size: 15 residues. Germline V gives CDR1 MNHEY, CDR2 SMNVEV (reference sequence). J lost 6 bases, V lost 3 bases, and 6 bases had no gene match. CDR3 amino acids: CASSFWREGANEQFF. CDR3 in DNA: TGTGCCAGCAGTTTCTGGCGGGAGGGAGCCAATGAGCAGTTCTTC.

The chain is built from TRBV2 and TRBJ2-2, with 8 bases aligning to TRBD1. Unmatched junction bases numbered 4, after V lost 6 bases and J lost 7 bases. This CDR3 is built from 13 residues. Germline CDR1 reads SNHLY; CDR2 reads FYNNEI. For the CDR3, the DNA is TGTGCCAGCAGGGAGACAGGGGTCGGGGAGCTGTTTTTT. Translation: CASRETGVGELFF.

Only a few counts were recorded for this clone. The chain couples TRBV14 to TRBJ2-1, with 7 bases identical to TRBD2. In germline, CDR1 is SGHDN, CDR2 FVKESK. The CDR3 has 13 residues. V dropped 5 bases and J dropped 4; count of bases not matched to a gene: 2. The CDR3 loop reads CASSTSAYNEQFF. The CDR3 bases are TGTGCCAGCAGCACTAGCGCGTACAATGAGCAGTTCTTC.